Following are 8 T cell receptor beta chains from one sample sequenced in a study of blood T cell repertoires in COVID-19. Profiling relied on immunoSEQ multiplex PCR, and the TCRdb table lists in-frame clones only, not all of them. This repertoire shows 190,000 or so clones, roughly 85% found once; its top ten account for under 20%. Sequencing was done on a sample of PBMCs or T cells enriched from blood (not recorded which). These receptors all come from a man aged 35-49 years who had recovered from COVID-19.

The CDR3 loop is CASSLDSGDGNTGELFF. The DNA for the CDR3 is TGTGCCAGCAGCTTAGACAGCGGAGACGGGAACACCGGGGAGCTGTTTTTT. The chain recombines TRBV13 with TRBJ2-2, with TRBD2 as a possible D gene (5 bases). The CDR3 loop spans 17 amino acids. Trimming removed 1 base at V and 1 base at J, with 13 bases between. Germline V CDR1 and CDR2: PRHDT, FYEKMQ (reference sequence).

The chain combines TRBV27 with TRBJ2-7, with TRBD2 identical over 8 bases. CDR1 and CDR2 (germline): MNHEY, SMNVEV (reference sequence). The CDR3 has 15 amino acids. The V segment lost 6 bases and the J segment 2 bases; nucleotides outside the gene matches: 9. This CDR3 is CASSPTSGSAYEQYF. For the CDR3, the DNA is TGTGCCAGCAGCCCGACAAGCGGGAGTGCCTACGAGCAGTACTTC.

This clone was recorded only once. This chain links TRBV28 with TRBJ2-2, with 9 bases that match TRBD2. CDR3 length equals 16 residues. Germline assignment: CDR1 MDHEN and CDR2 SYDVKM. Trimming at V came to 0 bases and at J to 5 bases, leaving 4 bases not matched to a gene. The CDR3 region is CASSLWTSGVTGELFF. The CDR3 DNA reads TGTGCCAGCAGTTTATGGACTAGCGGTGTTACCGGGGAGCTGTTTTTT.

This clone was detected once. The chain recombines TRBV5-1 with TRBJ2-5; TRBD2 matches at 7 bases. Trimming took 0 bases from V and 4 from J; bases not matched to a gene: 9. The CDR3 is 16 residues long. From germline, CDR1 is SGHRS and CDR2 YFSETQ. The CDR3 nucleotides are TGCGCCAGCAGCTTGGGGCTGCGGGAGAGACCAGAGACCCAGTACTTC. It specifies CASSLGLRERPETQYF.

The chain's CDR3 is CASSQDIGQPQHF. CDR3 DNA: TGTGCCAGCAGCCAAGATATCGGGCAGCCCCAGCATTTT. This rearrangement joins TRBV3-1 (or the pseudogene TRBV3-2) to TRBJ1-5, with D hard to call. The V gene's germline CDR1 is LGHDT and CDR2 YNNKEL (reference sequence). The CDR3 is 13 amino acids. V lost 0 bases and J lost 7, with 7 bases in between.

This chain joins TRBV12-3 or TRBV12-4 and TRBJ1-5, with 7 nucleotides matching TRBD1. CDR3 size: 12 residues. V shed 6 bases, J shed 9 bases, and the junction held 5 bases outside the gene matches. CDR3 sequence: CASSQTGVPQHF. CDR3 sequence (DNA): TGTGCCAGCAGCCAAACAGGGGTGCCCCAGCATTTT.

The V and J genes are TRBV6-4 and TRBJ1-4; D remains unclear. CDR3 size: 12 residues. The germline gives CDR1 MRHNA, CDR2 SNTAGT. Deletions cut 10 bases from V and 3 bases from J, with 9 bases between. The CDR3 sequence is CATPEANEKLFF. CDR3 sequence (DNA): TGTGCCACCCCAGAGGCTAATGAAAAACTGTTTTTT.

The gene calls are TRBV5-8 and TRBJ2-1; D remains unclear. In germline, CDR1 is SGHTS, CDR2 YDEGEE. Trimming took off 1 base at V and 8 bases at J, with 10 bases between the two ends. This CDR3 comprises 13 residues. CDR3 sequence reads: CASSLPLGYEQFF. DNA of the CDR3: TGTGCCAGCAGCTTGCCTTTGGGCTATGAGCAGTTCTTC.